These T cell receptor beta chains were read from a single sample in a study of cytomegalovirus exposure and HLA in healthy donors. Sequenced by immunoSEQ multiplex PCR; TCRdb stores in-frame clones only, minus some. The data show about 57,000 clones, with more than 60% seen just once and just under 3% held by the top ten. The specimen was PBMCs. All receptors derive from a young woman in good health and CMV-seronegative. CDR3s include the opening cysteine and the closing phenylalanine or tryptophan. A D gene is named only where the DNA matches it firmly. Rows give clone size only sometimes, using once, few, many, or a class for an expanded clone.

>NA|NA|TRBJ1-2|TRBV4-1
CASSQGSGSSGYTF
TGCGCCAGCAGCCAAGGCTCGGGGTCTAGTGGCTACACCTTC
>NA|NA|TRBJ2-4|TRBV10-1
CASWGTVAKNIQYF
TGCGCCAGCTGGGGCACGGTAGCCAAAAACATTCAGTACTTC
>NA|NA|TRBJ2-1|TRBV30
CAWSNSGNEQFF
TGTGCCTGGAGTAATAGCGGCAATGAGCAGTTCTTC
>TRBD1|NA|TRBJ1-1|TRBV6-6
CASNGQENTEAFF
TGTGCCAGCAATGGACAGGAAAACACTGAAGCTTTCTTT
>NA|once|TRBJ2-3|TRBV5-4
CASSLTPTVTGADTQYF
TGTGCCAGCAGCTTAACTCCGACAGTTACGGGGGCAGATACGCAGTATTTT
>NA|once|TRBJ2-3|TRBV4-3
CASSQDRDWGTDTQYF
TGCGCCAGCAGCCAAGACAGGGATTGGGGCACAGATACGCAGTATTTT
>TRBD1|few|TRBJ2-3|TRBV9
CATSVGVRGQRGDTQYF
TGTGCCACCAGCGTAGGAGTAAGGGGGCAACGAGGAGATACGCAGTATTTT
>TRBD1|NA|TRBJ2-3|TRBV23-1
CATTQGLTDTQYF
TGCGCCACCACACAGGGGTTAACAGATACGCAGTATTTT
>TRBD2|once|TRBJ2-3|TRBV7-3
CASSSGLRGADTQYF
TGTGCCAGCAGTTCGGGGCTCCGGGGGGCAGATACGCAGTATTTT
>NA|NA|TRBJ1-5|TRBV12-5
CASGPQGTWQPQHF
TGTGCTAGTGGCCCTCAGGGTACGTGGCAGCCCCAGCATTTT
>TRBD1|once|TRBJ2-3|TRBV5-8
CASSTWTGSWTDTQYF
TGTGCCAGCAGCACGTGGACAGGGTCGTGGACAGATACGCAGTATTTT
>NA|once|TRBJ2-5|TRBV7-2
CASSFSSRETQYF
TGTGCCAGCAGCTTTTCTAGTCGGGAGACCCAGTACTTC
>TRBD2|NA|TRBJ2-5|TRBV5-1
CASSGGGGETQYF
TGCGCCAGCAGCGGCGGGGGTGGAGAGACCCAGTACTTC
>NA|NA|TRBJ1-2|TRBV27
CASSSGGRYGYTF
TGTGCCAGCAGTTCGGGGGGCCGATATGGCTACACCTTC
>TRBD2|NA|TRBJ2-1|TRBV19
CASARGRDEQFF
TGTGCCTCCGCTCGGGGGAGGGATGAGCAGTTCTTC
>NA|NA|TRBJ1-1|TRBV11-2
CASSPGGDTEAFF
TGTGCCAGCAGCCCGGGAGGGGACACTGAAGCTTTCTTT
>NA|NA|TRBJ2-4|TRBV6-1
CASRGLSENIQYF
TGTGCCAGCAGAGGACTCTCTGAAAACATTCAGTACTTC
>NA|NA|TRBJ2-1|TRBV19
CASSPKNYFREQFF
TGTGCCAGTAGTCCGAAGAACTATTTCCGTGAGCAGTTCTTC
>NA|NA|TRBJ2-3|TRBV13
CASSLGREDTQYF
TGTGCCAGCAGCTTAGGCAGGGAAGATACGCAGTATTTT
>NA|NA|TRBJ2-1|TRBV7-9
CASSLFTRNEQFF
TGTGCCAGCAGCTTATTTACCCGGAATGAGCAGTTCTTC
>NA|NA|TRBJ1-2|TRBV4-2
CASSQGQGDNYGYTF
TGTGCCAGCAGCCAAGGCCAGGGTGATAACTATGGCTACACCTTC
>NA|NA|TRBJ1-2|TRBV27
CASSLTVYDYGYTF
TGTGCCAGCAGTTTAACGGTTTACGACTATGGCTACACCTTC
>TRBD1|NA|TRBJ2-7|TRBV6-5
CASNPSGGSYEQYF
TGTGCCAGCAACCCTTCAGGGGGCTCCTACGAGCAGTACTTC
>NA|NA|TRBJ2-7|TRBV9
CASSVAGGNYEQYF
TGTGCCAGCAGCGTAGCCGGAGGGAACTACGAGCAGTACTTC
>TRBD2|NA|TRBJ2-1|TRBV2
CASSRTSGGWSYNEQFF
TGTGCCAGCAGCAGGACTAGCGGGGGGTGGTCCTACAATGAGCAGTTCTTC
>TRBD1|NA|TRBJ1-1|TRBV6-5
CASMRRTGTHTEAFF
TGTGCCAGTATGCGTCGGACAGGGACGCACACTGAAGCTTTCTTT
>TRBD1|NA|TRBJ2-2|TRBV28
CASRFTSGQGITGELFF
TGTGCCAGCAGATTTACGTCGGGACAGGGGATCACCGGGGAGCTGTTTTTT
>NA|NA|TRBJ2-7|TRBV6-1
CATLRGGYEQYF
TGTGCCACCCTCCGGGGAGGATACGAGCAGTACTTC
>TRBD2|NA|TRBJ2-3|TRBV4-3
CASSPGTSGRPGDTQYF
TGCGCCAGCAGCCCAGGGACTAGCGGGAGGCCGGGCGATACGCAGTATTTT
>TRBD1|NA|TRBJ2-1|TRBV4-1
CASSQNPSDRANEQFF
TGCGCCAGCAGCCAAAACCCATCGGACAGGGCGAATGAGCAGTTCTTC
>TRBD1|NA|TRBJ2-2|TRBV4-3
CASSQVGSGQGYTGELFF
TGCGCCAGCAGCCAAGTAGGGTCTGGACAGGGATACACCGGGGAGCTGTTTTTT
>TRBD1|NA|TRBJ1-2|TRBV9
CASSAPQGAGDYGYTF
TGTGCCAGCAGCGCGCCCCAGGGGGCGGGTGACTATGGCTACACCTTC
>TRBD2|NA|TRBJ2-1|TRBV28
CASTGGSPGLNNEQFF
TGTGCCAGCACGGGAGGATCCCCTGGCCTTAACAATGAGCAGTTCTTC
>TRBD1|NA|TRBJ2-5|TRBV7-2
CASSPWDRGEETQYF
TGTGCCAGCAGCCCGTGGGACAGGGGTGAGGAGACCCAGTACTTC
>NA|NA|TRBJ1-3|TRBV19
CASSDLPRGNTIYF
TGTGCCAGTAGTGACCTTCCGAGGGGAAACACCATATATTTT
>NA|once|TRBJ1-4|TRBV7-9
CASRSRQANNEKLFF
TGTGCCAGCAGATCTAGACAGGCGAATAATGAAAAACTGTTTTTT
>TRBD1|few|TRBJ1-2|TRBV27
CASSPTPGGSYGYTF
TGTGCCAGCAGCCCGACCCCAGGGGGATCTTATGGCTACACCTTC
>NA|once|TRBJ1-2|TRBV6-6
CASSTHQGTYGYTF
TGTGCCAGCAGTACACATCAGGGAACCTATGGCTACACCTTC